Here is one TCR beta chain with its context. This clonotype is classified as medium-sized (0.01 to 0.1%). What antigen it recognizes has not been identified. No much larger clone is present one base from it, and per-base qualities are unavailable. This specimen belongs to a study of T cells in Graves' hyperthyroidism and ophthalmopathy (dated by TCRdb to about 2019). With regard to the full study: Peripheral blood samples were taken at the time of initial diagnosis, prior to any treatment. To identify TCR V-J signatures that set the groups apart, the researchers used a discovery cohort of more than 95 patients, made up of 40 to 45 with Graves' ophthalmopathy and approximately 57 with stable Graves' hyperthyroidism. Prospective prediction of ophthalmopathy was tested in an independent validation cohort of 18 hyperthyroidism patients and 17 patients who later progressed to ophthalmopathy. For training and testing, the 100 or so patients in the discovery cohort were randomly divided in a 7:3 ratio. In roughly six Graves' hyperthyroidism patients, the study also compared T-cell repertoires from thyroid tissue with T-cell repertoires from blood. After sampling, hyperthyroidism patients received methimazole starting at 30 mg daily, and ophthalmopathy patients received high-dose intravenous methylprednisolone. TCR Vbeta CDR3 sequencing of 120 to 150 peripheral blood samples (around 45 ophthalmopathy, around 80 hyperthyroidism and approximately 17 progressor patients) is reported in the paper. Study-wide conclusions, independent of this receptor: No statistical method was used to set the sample size in advance, and investigators knew the group allocation. A 13 V-J signature model separated ophthalmopathy from stable hyperthyroidism, with approximately 87% sensitivity and about 81% specificity in cross-validation and 80%/75% in testing. Most expanded thyroid clonotypes (frequency above 0.001) were also detected in blood, suggesting blood repertoires may reflect thyroid immune responses. In validation, progression to ophthalmopathy was predicted by the model with around 71% sensitivity and 72.22% specificity, a median of roughly six months before onset.

The TCR beta CDR3 regions were amplified from the RNA transcripts. For the first round of RT-PCR on the TCR CDR3, the HTBI primer set was used together with the Qiagen OneStep RT-PCR kit. A second multiplex PCR round built the libraries, followed by size selection and purification. Libraries were sequenced paired-end with 100 bp reads on an Illumina HiSeq2000. Regarding the original processing steps: SOAPnuke was used to process the raw data, throwing out any read that contained adapters or uncalled bases, had a mean Phred below 15, or lacked an exact constant-primer or identifier match. COPE v1.2.5 was used to merge the high-quality paired reads, and each unique nucleotide sequence was defined as a clonotype. Clonotypes were aligned to IMGT TRBV, TRBD and TRBJ reference segments using MiTCR v1.1. Only V-J combinations with frequency above 0.0001, covering roughly 99% of repertoires, were analysed. A TCS score was defined as the ratio between F50 (clonal expansion) and ExV (chaos), using BLOSUM62-based TCRdist between CDR3 peptides within each V-J. Welch's t-statistics and random forest reduced around 520 V-J features to around 14, which were used in a naive Bayes classifier (R e1071). The public reads were quality trimmed at Q25 with fastp and then assembled into clones with MiXCR by TCRdb, keeping productive beta chains. Each entry is one CDR3 protein sequence, shown with its most common DNA and genes. The V and J calls come from TCRdb's annotation, not from the publication. The sample table contains approximately 28,000 distinct CDR3 sequences; only one count was recorded for roughly 45% of them. Jointly, the top ten make up around a tenth of the sample.

Stable Graves' hyperthyroidism was defined as the absence of progression to ophthalmopathy over 18 months of follow-up. Hyperthyroidism patients were aged 18 to 65 years and newly diagnosed, with disease duration of less than 2 months. Patients with uncontrolled infections, other autoimmune diseases, pregnancy or lactation were excluded. Diagnoses were established on the basis of clinical symptoms, serum thyroxine and TRAb, thyroid ultrasound, and orbital computed tomography. PBMCs were isolated from 8 to 10 ml of fresh peripheral blood by Ficoll-Paque density gradient centrifugation. Total RNA was extracted using Trizol reagent, and RNA quality was assessed on an Agilent 2100 Bioanalyzer. The sequenced sample consisted of blood. This TCR derives from a woman aged 25 to 45 with Graves' hyperthyroidism.

The nucleotide sequence reads TGTGCCACCGTACGGACTAGCGGAATTAATGAGCAGTTCTTC. Its translation is CATVRTSGINEQFF. This chain is built from TRBV19 and TRBJ2-1; 10 of the junction bases match TRBD2. The V end gives up 10 bases and the J end 7 bases, leaving 10 bases in the junction not matched to a gene. Looking up the germline V gene (reference sequence) yields CDR1 LNHDA and CDR2 SQIVND. The CDR3 runs 14 amino acids, cysteine and phenylalanine included. The DNA shown is the 42-base CDR3, in frame from base 1.